These 20 T cell receptor beta chains share one sample of origin, sequenced in a study of cytotoxic CD8 clonotypes in ibrutinib-treated CLL. Assay: immunoSEQ multiplex PCR; the TCRdb copy retains only in-frame clones and omits some. The sample lists thousands of clones, around 60% occurring once. The specimen comprised PBMCs, sampled before ibrutinib treatment. All receptors come from a human donor with chronic lymphocytic leukemia.

The gene calls are TRBV18 and TRBJ2-7; 7 bases line up with TRBD1. The V gene end was trimmed by 5 bases and the J gene end by 5 bases; junction bases not matched to a gene: 12. The CDR3 extends over 15 amino acids. Germline lookup yields CDR1 KGHSH and CDR2 LQKENI. The DNA of the CDR3 is TGTGCCAGCTCAAGACCAGCCCAGGGACAGAACGAGCAGTACTTC. This encodes CASSRPAQGQNEQYF. The variable domain in full, completed from reference TRBV18 and TRBJ2-7, reads NAGVMQNPRHLVRRRGQEARLRCSPMKGHSHVYWYRQLPEEGLKFMVYLQKENIIDESGMPKERFSAEFPKEGPSILRIQQVVRGDSAAYFCASSRPAQGQNEQYFGPGTRLTVT.

V usage is TRBV19 and J usage is TRBJ1-2; maybe TRBD1 (5 bases). Trimming took 1 base from V and 10 from J, leaving 16 bases between them. The CDR3 is 14 amino acids. The germline V gene encodes CDR1 LNHDA and CDR2 SQIVND (reference sequence). The CDR3 region is CASSIGGTASDYTF. CDR3 DNA sequence: TGTGCCAGTAGTATAGGTGGGACCGCCAGCGACTACACCTTC.

This clone was observed a single time. V usage is TRBV5-6 and J usage is TRBJ2-5; D possibly corresponds to TRBD2 (6 bases). The CDR3 is made up of 14 amino acids. Between the trimmed V and J ends, which lost 0 bases and 5 bases, there was a span of 11 bases. Germline lookup yields CDR1 SGHDT and CDR2 YYEEEE. CDR3 bases: TGTGCCAGCAGCTTGGCCGGCGGGGCGGAGACCCAGTACTTC. Encoded protein: CASSLAGGAETQYF.

In the case of this clone: Other DNA variants within this sample encode the same CDR3. The chain couples TRBV18 to TRBJ2-5; D is possibly TRBD1 (5 bases). The V gene lost 3 bases and the J gene lost 2 bases, with 7 bases spanning the gap. This CDR3 has 13 residues. CDR1 is KGHSH, CDR2 LQKENI, per germline. The CDR3 bases are TGTGCCAGCTCACCGGGGCATCAAGAGACCCAGTACTTC. Translating it yields CASSPGHQETQYF.

This clone was counted only a few times. V and J are TRBV7-2 and TRBJ1-2, with a possible D match to TRBD1 (5 bases). Trimming left V 3 bases short and J 4 bases short, with 15 bases between. CDR1 and CDR2 (germline): SGHTA, FQGNSA. The length of the CDR3 is 15 residues. The DNA for the CDR3 is TGTGCCAGCAGCTTGCAGACAGCATCCACCTATGGCTACACCTTC. Translation gives CASSLQTASTYGYTF. The variable domain in full, completed from reference TRBV7-2 and TRBJ1-2, reads GAGVSQSPSNKVTEKGKDVELRCDPISGHTALYWYRQSLGQGLEFLIYFQGNSAPDKSGLPSDRFSAERTGGSVSTLTIQRTQQEDSAVYLCASSLQTASTYGYTFGSGTRLTVV.

The rearrangement uses TRBV30 and TRBJ1-4, with D unresolved. The CDR3 is 17 residues long. V was shortened by 0 bases and J by 8 bases, with 22 bases between the two germline ends. The germline gives CDR1 GTSNPN, CDR2 SVGIG (reference sequence). The CDR3: CAWSVKPRRASEEKLFF. CDR3 nucleotide sequence: TGTGCCTGGAGTGTAAAGCCGCGTCGGGCCTCCGAGGAAAAACTGTTTTTT. The full variable domain, completed using reference TRBV30 and TRBJ1-4, is SQTIHQWPATLVQPVGSPLSLECTVEGTSNPNLYWYRQAAGRGLQLLFYSVGIGQISSEVPQNLSASRPQDRQFILSSKKLLLSDSGFYLCAWSVKPRRASEEKLFFGSGTQLSVL.

This clone occurred once. The chain is built from TRBV20-1 and TRBJ1-1, with 8 bases matching TRBD1. V lost 5 bases to trimming and J lost 12 bases; unmatched junction nucleotides: 8. Germline V lookup: CDR1 DFQATT, CDR2 SNEGSKA (reference sequence). The CDR3 runs to 11 residues. CDR3 sequence reads: CSAPRTGTTFF. CDR3 DNA sequence: TGCAGTGCTCCCAGGACAGGGACAACTTTCTTT.

In its sample, this clone was seen a few times. The chain recombines TRBV27 with TRBJ2-3, with D tentatively TRBD1 or TRBD2 (5 bases each). The length of the CDR3 is 14 residues. Germline V gene lookup returns CDR1 MNHEY and CDR2 SMNVEV (reference sequence). V dropped 7 bases and J dropped 2 bases, with 13 bases sitting between them. This CDR3 is CASNPGPNTDTQYF. Here the CDR3 DNA reads TGTGCCAGCAATCCGGGACCCAACACAGATACGCAGTATTTT.

This clone has a handful of counts. V usage is TRBV11-3 and J usage is TRBJ2-2, with D perhaps assigned TRBD1 or TRBD2 (5 bases each). V gave up 5 bases and J gave up 4 bases, with 11 bases separating them. CDR1 is SGHNT and CDR2 is YENEEA in the germline V gene. The CDR3 length is 14 residues. CDR3 region: CASSPGPPTGELFF. Here the CDR3 DNA reads TGTGCCAGCAGCCCGGGACCTCCCACCGGGGAGCTGTTTTTT.

This clone has only one observation. The CDR3 nucleotides are TGTGCCAGCAGTCATCACCGGGACTCCCTTAGAGATGAGCAGTTCTTC. It is translated as CASSHHRDSLRDEQFF. This chain connects TRBV9 to TRBJ2-1, with D perhaps TRBD2 (6 bases). V lost 5 bases and J 8 bases, leaving 23 bases between the germline ends. This CDR3 is 16 amino acids long. Germline V gene sequence: CDR1 SGDLS, CDR2 YYNGEE. Combining the CDR3 with reference TRBV9 and TRBJ2-1 gives the whole variable domain DSGVTQTPKHLITATGQRVTLRCSPRSGDLSVYWYQQSLDQGLQFLIQYYNGEERAKGNILERFSAQQFPDLHSELNLSSLELGDSALYFCASSHHRDSLRDEQFFGPGTRLTVL.

The V call is TRBV18, the J call TRBJ2-7; D may be TRBD2 (7 bases). V was cut by 5 bases and J by 5 bases, with 19 bases left in between. Germline lookup yields CDR1 KGHSH and CDR2 LQKENI. The CDR3 has 15 residues. The CDR3 coding sequence is TGTGCCAGCTCAGTTCAAGGGGGGGGCTTCAACGAGCAGTACTTC. This translates into CASSVQGGGFNEQYF.

The chain is built from TRBV30 and TRBJ2-2; D is unresolved. Between the trimmed V and J ends, which lost 2 bases and 1 base, there was a span of 8 bases. The CDR3 covers 14 residues. Germline CDR1 is GTSNPN and CDR2 is SVGIG (reference sequence). As DNA, the CDR3 is TGTGCCTGGAGTCCCTACCAGAACACCGGGGAGCTGTTTTTT. This sequence encodes CAWSPYQNTGELFF.

The chain couples TRBV30 to TRBJ2-1; D not certain. Germline V gene data show CDR1 as GTSNPN and CDR2 as SVGIG (reference sequence). This CDR3 region has 11 residues. Deletions cut 7 bases from V and 9 bases from J, with 13 bases between. CDR3 sequence (DNA): TGTGCCTCCGGGCTTTCCGCTGAGCAGTTCTTC. Its protein is CASGLSAEQFF.

The chain has TRBV29-1 and TRBJ1-1; TRBD1 is a possible D gene (5 bases). Trimming stripped 5 bases from V and 0 bases from J, with 13 bases between. The CDR3 length is 14 residues. The germline gives CDR1 SQVTM, CDR2 ANQGSEA. CDR3: CSVLSGILNTEAFF. Written as DNA, the CDR3 is TGCAGCGTTCTTTCAGGGATCCTGAACACTGAAGCTTTCTTT.

This clone occurred a few times. The rearrangement joins TRBV6-1 to TRBJ1-6, with D tentatively TRBD1 (5 bases). Trimming stripped 0 bases from V and 10 bases from J, with 13 bases between. The CDR3 loop spans 15 amino acids. Germline V gives CDR1 MNHNS, CDR2 SASEGT. CDR3 nucleotides: TGTGCCAGCAGTGAAGCAGGGCAGGGTTGGTCACCCCTCCACTTT. It is translated as CASSEAGQGWSPLHF.

This clone showed up just a few times. V is TRBV19 and J is TRBJ2-3; possible D gene TRBD2, 6 bases. CDR1 and CDR2 from the germline V gene are LNHDA and SQIVND (reference sequence). Trimming removed 4 bases from V and 6 bases from J, with 14 bases in between. The CDR3 runs to 14 residues. This CDR3 reads CASSTPGLTDTQYF. The CDR3 nucleotides read TGTGCCAGTAGTACTCCGGGACTCACCGATACGCAGTATTTT.

This clone turned up a few times. The chain has TRBV6-5 and TRBJ2-5, with D unresolved. This CDR3 has 13 amino acids. Trimming stripped 5 bases from V and 5 bases from J, with 12 bases between. Per germline, CDR1 MNHEY and CDR2 SVGAGI. The CDR3 protein is CASSVIIGETQYF. DNA of the CDR3: TGTGCCAGCAGTGTGATTATAGGCGAGACCCAGTACTTC.

This clone is a singleton in its sample. The chain has TRBV5-1 and TRBJ2-2; tentatively, D is TRBD2 (5 bases). The germline gives CDR1 SGHRS, CDR2 YFSETQ. The CDR3 runs 15 residues. V was pared by 2 bases and J by 2 bases, with 10 bases between. The CDR3 spells CASSLTTINTGELFF. The CDR3, as DNA: TGCGCCAGCAGCTTAACGACTATCAACACCGGGGAGCTGTTTTTT.

The V gene is TRBV19, the J gene TRBJ2-1; D may be TRBD1 (6 bases). The germline CDR1 and CDR2 sequences are LNHDA and SQIVND (reference sequence). This CDR3 has 14 amino acids. V was clipped by 6 bases and J by 2 bases, with 11 bases between them. DNA for the CDR3: TGTGCCAGTAGCCAGGGGAGACCCTACAATGAGCAGTTCTTC. Encoded protein: CASSQGRPYNEQFF.

CDR3 in DNA: TGTGCCAGCAGCGTCGGGGGGGCTAGCAGGAGCGAGCAGTACTTC. Its protein is CASSVGGASRSEQYF. V is TRBV9 and J is TRBJ2-7; 8 bases are shared with TRBD2. This CDR3 region has 15 residues. Per germline, CDR1 SGDLS and CDR2 YYNGEE. The junction had 10 bases not matched to a gene; V was cut back by 2 bases and J by 6 bases.